This entry features one TCR beta chain sequence. This sample was included in a study of blood T cell repertoires in COVID-19. As for the study in general: PBMCs, B-cell-depleted T cells, or T cells were the source of the cDNA or gDNA that made up the material.

The germline V and J ends were trimmed by 6 bases and 0 bases, with 11 bases remaining between them. Germline CDR1 and CDR2: SQVTM and ANQGSEA. CDR3 length: 14 amino acids. As handled by the study authors: Estimated nucleated cell counts came from reference gene primer amplification. The protocol was immunoSEQ multiplex PCR, while the TCRdb copy is restricted to in-frame clones and leaves out a portion. For V, J and clone size, that table is used; D and trimming come from the DNA. The repertoire includes 25,000 to 30,000 clones, 90% to 95% of them detected once, and approximately 0.88% sits in the top ten.

Sequenced input: peripheral blood. The source is a woman in her 70s with COVID-19, enrolled during active disease. This chain joins TRBV29-1 and TRBJ2-2, with unresolved D. The CDR3 DNA sequence: TGCAGCGTCGGAGCGTCAACGAACACCGGGGAGCTGTTTTTT. It encodes CSVGASTNTGELFF.